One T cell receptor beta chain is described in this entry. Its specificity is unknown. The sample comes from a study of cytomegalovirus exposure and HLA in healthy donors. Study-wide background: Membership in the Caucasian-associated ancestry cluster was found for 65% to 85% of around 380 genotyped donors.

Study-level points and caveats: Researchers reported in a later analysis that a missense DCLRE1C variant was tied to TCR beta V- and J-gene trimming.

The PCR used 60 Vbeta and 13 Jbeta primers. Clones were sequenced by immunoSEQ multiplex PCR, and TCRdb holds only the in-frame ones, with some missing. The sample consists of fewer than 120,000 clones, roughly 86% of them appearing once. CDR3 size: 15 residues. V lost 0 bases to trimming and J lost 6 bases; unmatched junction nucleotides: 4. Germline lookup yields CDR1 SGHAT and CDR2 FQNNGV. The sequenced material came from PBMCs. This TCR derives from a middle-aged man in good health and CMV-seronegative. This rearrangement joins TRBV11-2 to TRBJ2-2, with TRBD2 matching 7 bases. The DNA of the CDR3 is TGTGCCAGCAGCTTAGAGGGACTAATGTCCGGGGAGCTGTTTTTT. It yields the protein CASSLEGLMSGELFF.